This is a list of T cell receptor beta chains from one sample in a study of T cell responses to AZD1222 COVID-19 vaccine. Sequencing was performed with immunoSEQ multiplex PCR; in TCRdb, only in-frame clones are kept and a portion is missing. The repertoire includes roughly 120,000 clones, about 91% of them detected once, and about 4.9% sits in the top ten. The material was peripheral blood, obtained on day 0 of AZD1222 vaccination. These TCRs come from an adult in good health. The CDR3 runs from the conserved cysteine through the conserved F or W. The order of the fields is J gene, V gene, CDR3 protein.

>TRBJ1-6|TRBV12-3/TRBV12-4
CASTTGTSSPLHF
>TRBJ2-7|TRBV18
CASSLGTTVGPYEQYF
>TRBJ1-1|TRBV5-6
CASSFTSRAEAFF
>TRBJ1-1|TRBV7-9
CASSPPGPGNTEAFF
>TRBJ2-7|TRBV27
CASRGTGKSYEQYF
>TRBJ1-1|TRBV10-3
CAISGPGGTEAFF
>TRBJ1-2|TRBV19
CASSRTAPYGYTF
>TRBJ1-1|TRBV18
CASSPLFAEAFF
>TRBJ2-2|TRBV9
CASSLQMKTTGELFF
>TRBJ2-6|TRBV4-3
CASSQDLAVTWGANVLTF
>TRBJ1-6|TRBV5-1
CASSLQWENSPLHF
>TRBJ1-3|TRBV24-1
CATSDDVGNTIYF
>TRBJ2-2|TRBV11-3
CASSLTGAGELFF
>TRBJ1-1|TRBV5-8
CASSGQGSGTEAFF
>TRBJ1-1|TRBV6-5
CASSYEVNTEAFF
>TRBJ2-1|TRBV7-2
CASSLVLAEYNEQFF
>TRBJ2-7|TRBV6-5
CASSTRDSGIYEQYF
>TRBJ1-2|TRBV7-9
CASSTGQGGYGYTF
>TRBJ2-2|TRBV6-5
CAIPRGYMNTGELFF
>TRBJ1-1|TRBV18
CASSPRKGQSTNTEAFF
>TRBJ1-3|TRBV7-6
CASSLKAAGRGVSGNTIYF
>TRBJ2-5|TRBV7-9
CASSWGGGETQYF
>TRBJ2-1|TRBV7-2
CASSRRLDYNEQFF
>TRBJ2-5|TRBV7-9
CASSVEAGGQETQYF
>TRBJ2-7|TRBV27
CASSFSGTGGYEQYF
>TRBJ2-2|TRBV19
CASSFRTGNTGELFF
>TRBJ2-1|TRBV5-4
CASSLGLAVLNEQFF
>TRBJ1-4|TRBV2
CASSESWTGDEKLFF
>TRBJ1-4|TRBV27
CASSEWGPTNEKLFF
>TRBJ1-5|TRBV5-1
CASSIDSPDQPQHF
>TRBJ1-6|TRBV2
CASISRQTPTNNSPLHF
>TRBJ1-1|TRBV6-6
CASSYSLGGTEAFF
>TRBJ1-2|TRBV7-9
CASSLRGEREFGYTF
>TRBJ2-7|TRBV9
CASSVWVVGEQYF
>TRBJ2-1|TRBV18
CASSPPGLAKLDEQFF
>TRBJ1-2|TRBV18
CASSPSPGVGDGYTF
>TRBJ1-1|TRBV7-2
CASSLRRTGSTEAFF
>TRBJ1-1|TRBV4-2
CASSQTGGAYEAFF
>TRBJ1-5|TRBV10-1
CASSEFRRQGASKSNQPQHF
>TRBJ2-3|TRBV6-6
CASSYSTGSFTDTQYF
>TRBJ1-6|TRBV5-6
CASGVNDSPLHF
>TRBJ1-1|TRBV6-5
CASSPRQINTEAFF